This TCR beta chain was obtained from a study of blood T cell repertoires in COVID-19. Participants came from about two dozen US areas, aged roughly 18 to 89 years. The CDR3 consists of 18 residues. In germline, CDR1 is LNHDA, CDR2 SQIVND (reference sequence). The germline V and J ends were trimmed by 4 bases and 5 bases, with 21 bases remaining between them. Assay used: immunoSEQ multiplex PCR; TCRdb lists only in-frame clones, some missing. The table lists about 280,000 clones, roughly 87% of them singletons. The chain joins TRBV19 to TRBJ1-6, with a possible D match to TRBD1 (5 bases). The sample consisted of PBMCs or T cells enriched from blood (not recorded which). The TCR sequence derives from a woman aged 40 to 50 who had recovered from COVID-19. The CDR3 bases are TGTGCCAGTAGTAGCGGGGCTAGGGGCAGGGACGATAATTCACCCCTCCACTTT. This encodes CASSSGARGRDDNSPLHF.